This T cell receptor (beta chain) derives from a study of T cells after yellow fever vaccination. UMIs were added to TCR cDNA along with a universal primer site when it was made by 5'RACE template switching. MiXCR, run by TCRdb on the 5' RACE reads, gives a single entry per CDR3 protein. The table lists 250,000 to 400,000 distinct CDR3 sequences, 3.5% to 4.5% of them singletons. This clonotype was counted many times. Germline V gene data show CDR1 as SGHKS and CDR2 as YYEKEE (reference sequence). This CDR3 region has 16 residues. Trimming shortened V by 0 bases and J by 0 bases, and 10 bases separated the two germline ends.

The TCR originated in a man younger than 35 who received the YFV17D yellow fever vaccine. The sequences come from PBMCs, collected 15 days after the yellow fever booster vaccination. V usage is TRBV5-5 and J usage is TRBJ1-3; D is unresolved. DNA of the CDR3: TGTGCCAGCAGCTTGGGGCAGCCTGTCTCTGGAAACACCATATATTTT. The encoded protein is CASSLGQPVSGNTIYF.